This T cell receptor beta chain was documented in a study of T-cell reconstitution after alpha-beta-depleted transplantation in children. The study, taken as a whole, reports: After one year, T-cell counts and TCRbeta diversity mostly came from new T cells.

For this clonotype: Antigen: not known.

Preparation of the TCRbeta library used unique molecular identifiers. TCRdb re-called the PCR reads with MiXCR, one entry per CDR3 protein. The sample holds fewer than 1 million distinct CDR3 sequences; 16% are singletons and the top ten take around 5%. The sequencing here drew on PBMCs, mostly from graft donor cells, taken 360 days after TCRalphabeta/CD19-depleted stem cell transplant. This clonotype was obtained from a male patient under 18 who had a stem cell transplant for acute lymphoblastic leukemia, so the T cells may come from the graft donor.

In DNA, the CDR3 is TGCGCCAGCAGCGGGGGGGGACTAGCGGGAGTAAGGACCGGGGAGCTGTTTTTT. Translated: CASSGGGLAGVRTGELFF. The chain combines TRBV4-1 with TRBJ2-2; the match to TRBD2 covers 14 bases. The ends lost 5 bases at V and 5 bases at J; junction bases unmatched: 10. This CDR3 region has 18 residues. The germline V gene encodes CDR1 MGHRA and CDR2 YSYEKL.